The clone carrying this TCR beta chain was seen a handful of times. Its specificity is unknown. The source of the sample is a study of T cells after yellow fever vaccination. Study background: Researchers used SMART-Seq v4 Ultra Low Input to prepare fractions that had low cell numbers. Study-level points and caveats: A secondary response was less intense yet reached its peak sooner, at day 5 versus 15.

The length of the CDR3 is 11 residues. The germline CDR1 and CDR2 sequences are SQVTM and ANQGSEA. The V end was cut by 2 bases, the J end by 9 bases, with 8 bases between. It was through 5'RACE template switching that TCR cDNA was made, with a universal primer site and UMIs added. TCRdb analysed the 5' RACE reads with MiXCR anew, one entry per CDR3 protein. The sample holds fewer than 500,000 distinct CDR3 sequences, 15% to 20% seen once. The material sequenced was PBMCs, taken before the yellow fever booster vaccination. The source of this sequence is a man in his late teens or twenties who received the YFV17D yellow fever vaccine. The chain employs TRBV29-1 and TRBJ2-1; no clear D gene. The CDR3 is CSVERPAEQFF. The DNA of the CDR3 is TGCAGCGTTGAACGGCCCGCTGAGCAGTTCTTC.